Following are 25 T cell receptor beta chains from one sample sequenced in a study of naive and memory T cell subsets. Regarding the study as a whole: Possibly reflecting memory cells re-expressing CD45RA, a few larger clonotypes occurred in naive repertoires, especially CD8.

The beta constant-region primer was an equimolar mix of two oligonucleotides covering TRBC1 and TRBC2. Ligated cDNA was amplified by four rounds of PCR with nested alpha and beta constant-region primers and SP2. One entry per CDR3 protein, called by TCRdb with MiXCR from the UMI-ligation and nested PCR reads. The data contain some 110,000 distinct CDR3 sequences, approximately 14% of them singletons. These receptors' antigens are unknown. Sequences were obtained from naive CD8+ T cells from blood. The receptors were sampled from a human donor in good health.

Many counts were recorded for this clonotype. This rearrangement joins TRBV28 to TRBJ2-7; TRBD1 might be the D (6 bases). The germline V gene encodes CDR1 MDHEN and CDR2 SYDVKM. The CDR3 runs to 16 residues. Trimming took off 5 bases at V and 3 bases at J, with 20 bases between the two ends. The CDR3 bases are TGTGCCAGCAGTCACCTCCTTGTGACGGACAGCTACGAGCAGTACTTC. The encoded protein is CASSHLLVTDSYEQYF.

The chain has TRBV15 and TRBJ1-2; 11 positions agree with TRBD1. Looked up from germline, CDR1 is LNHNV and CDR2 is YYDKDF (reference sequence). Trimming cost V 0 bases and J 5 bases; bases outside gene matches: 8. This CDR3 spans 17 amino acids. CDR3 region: CATSRDRDRGISYGYTF. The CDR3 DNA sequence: TGTGCCACCAGCAGAGATCGGGACAGGGGGATCTCGTATGGCTACACCTTC. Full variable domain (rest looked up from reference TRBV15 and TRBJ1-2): DAMVIQNPRYQVTQFGKPVTLSCSQTLNHNVMYWYQQKSSQAPKLLFHYYDKDFNNEADTPDNFQSRRPNTSFCFLDIRSPGLGDTAMYLCATSRDRDRGISYGYTFGSGTRLTVV.

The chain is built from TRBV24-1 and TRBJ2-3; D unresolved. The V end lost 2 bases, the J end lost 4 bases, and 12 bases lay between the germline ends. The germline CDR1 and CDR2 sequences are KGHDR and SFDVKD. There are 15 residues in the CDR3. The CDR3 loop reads CATSDSGPGADTQYF. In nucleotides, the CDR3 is TGTGCCACCAGTGATTCAGGCCCGGGCGCAGATACGCAGTATTTT.

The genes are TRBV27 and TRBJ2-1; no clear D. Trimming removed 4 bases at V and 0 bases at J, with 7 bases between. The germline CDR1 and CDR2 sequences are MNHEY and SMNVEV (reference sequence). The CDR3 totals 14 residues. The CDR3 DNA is TGTGCCAGCAGTTCTGAGCTCTCCTACAATGAGCAGTTCTTC. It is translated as CASSSELSYNEQFF.

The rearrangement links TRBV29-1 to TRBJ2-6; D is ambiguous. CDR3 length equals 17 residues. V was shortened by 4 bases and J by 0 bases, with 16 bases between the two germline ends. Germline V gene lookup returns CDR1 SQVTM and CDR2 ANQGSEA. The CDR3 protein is CSVVWSASYSGANVLTF. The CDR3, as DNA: TGCAGCGTTGTCTGGAGTGCCTCATACTCTGGGGCCAACGTCCTGACTTTC.

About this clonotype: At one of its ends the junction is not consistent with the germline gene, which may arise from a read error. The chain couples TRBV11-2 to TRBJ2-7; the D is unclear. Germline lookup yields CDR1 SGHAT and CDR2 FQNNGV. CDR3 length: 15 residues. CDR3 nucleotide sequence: TGTGCCATCAGCCAGATTACAGTCTCCTCCTACGAGCAGTACTTC. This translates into CAISQITVSSYEQYF.

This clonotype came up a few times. CDR3 residues: CASVSSGDSYNEQFF. CDR3 DNA: TGTGCCAGCGTCTCAAGCGGTGACTCCTACAATGAGCAGTTCTTC. The chain carries TRBV5-6 and TRBJ2-1, with D possibly matching TRBD2 (5 bases). The CDR3 contains 15 residues. V dropped 7 bases and J dropped 0 bases, with 14 bases sitting between them. Per germline, CDR1 SGHDT and CDR2 YYEEEE.

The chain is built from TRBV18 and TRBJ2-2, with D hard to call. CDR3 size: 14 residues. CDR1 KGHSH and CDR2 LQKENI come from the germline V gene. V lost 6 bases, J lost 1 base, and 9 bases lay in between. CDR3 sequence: CASSGPVNTGELFF. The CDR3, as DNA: TGTGCCAGCTCCGGACCCGTGAACACCGGGGAGCTGTTTTTT.

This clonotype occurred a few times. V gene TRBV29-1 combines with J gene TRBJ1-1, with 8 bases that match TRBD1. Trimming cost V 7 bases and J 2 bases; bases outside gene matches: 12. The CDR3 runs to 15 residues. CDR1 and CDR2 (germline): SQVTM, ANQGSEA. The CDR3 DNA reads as TGCAGCGCCAGAGGGGGGGGACAGGCAAACACTGAAGCTTTCTTT. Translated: CSARGGGQANTEAFF.

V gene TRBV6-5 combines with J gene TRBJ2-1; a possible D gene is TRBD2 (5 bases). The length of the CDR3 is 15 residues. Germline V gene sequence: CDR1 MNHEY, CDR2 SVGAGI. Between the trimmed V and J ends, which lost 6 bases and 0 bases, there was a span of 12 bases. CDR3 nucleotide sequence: TGTGCCAGCAGAGCGGTGACGGGCTCCTACAATGAGCAGTTCTTC. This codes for CASRAVTGSYNEQFF.

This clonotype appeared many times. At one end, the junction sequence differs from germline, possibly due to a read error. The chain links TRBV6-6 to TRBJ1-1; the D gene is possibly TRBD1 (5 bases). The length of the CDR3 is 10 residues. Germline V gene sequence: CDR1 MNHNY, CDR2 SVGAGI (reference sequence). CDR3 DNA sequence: TGTGCCAGCAGTTACTCGAACAGACAGTTT. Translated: CASSYSNRQF.

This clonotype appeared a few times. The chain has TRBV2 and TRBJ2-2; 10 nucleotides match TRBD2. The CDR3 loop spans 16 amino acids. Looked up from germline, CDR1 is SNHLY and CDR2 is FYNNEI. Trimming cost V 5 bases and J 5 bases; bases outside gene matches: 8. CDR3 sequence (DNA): TGTGCCAGCAGTTCTTCTAGCGGGAGATGGACCGGGGAGCTGTTTTTT. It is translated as CASSSSSGRWTGELFF.

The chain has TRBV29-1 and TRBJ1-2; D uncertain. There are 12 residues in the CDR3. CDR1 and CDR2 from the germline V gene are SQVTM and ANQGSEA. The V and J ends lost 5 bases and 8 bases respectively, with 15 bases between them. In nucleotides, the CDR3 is TGCAGCGTTCGAAAAGGGTCGGAAGGCTACACCTTC. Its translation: CSVRKGSEGYTF. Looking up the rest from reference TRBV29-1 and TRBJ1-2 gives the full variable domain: SAVISQKPSRDICQRGTSLTIQCQVDSQVTMMFWYRQQPGQSLTLIATANQGSEATYESGFVIDKFPISRPNLTFSTLTVSNMSPEDSSIYLCSVRKGSEGYTFGSGTRLTVV.

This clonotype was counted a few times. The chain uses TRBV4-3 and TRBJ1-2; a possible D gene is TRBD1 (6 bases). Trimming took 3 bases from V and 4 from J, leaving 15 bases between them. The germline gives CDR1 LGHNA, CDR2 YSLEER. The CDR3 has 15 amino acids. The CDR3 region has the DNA TGCGCCAGCAGCCAGACTCTGGGACACCCCTATGGCTACACCTTC. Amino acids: CASSQTLGHPYGYTF.

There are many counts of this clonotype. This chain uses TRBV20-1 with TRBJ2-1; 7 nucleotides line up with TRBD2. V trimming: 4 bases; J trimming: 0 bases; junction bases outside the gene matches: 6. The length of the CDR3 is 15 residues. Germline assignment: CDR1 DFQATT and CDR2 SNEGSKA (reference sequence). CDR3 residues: CSAIPSGSSYNEQFF. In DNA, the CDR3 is TGCAGTGCTATTCCTAGCGGAAGCTCCTACAATGAGCAGTTCTTC.

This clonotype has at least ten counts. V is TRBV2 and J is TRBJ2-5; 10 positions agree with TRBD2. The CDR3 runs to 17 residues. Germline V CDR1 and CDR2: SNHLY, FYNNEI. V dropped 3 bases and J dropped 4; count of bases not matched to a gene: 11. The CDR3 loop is CASSDGLLSGGVETQYF. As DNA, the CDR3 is TGTGCCAGCAGTGATGGTTTGCTGAGCGGGGGGGTAGAGACCCAGTACTTC.

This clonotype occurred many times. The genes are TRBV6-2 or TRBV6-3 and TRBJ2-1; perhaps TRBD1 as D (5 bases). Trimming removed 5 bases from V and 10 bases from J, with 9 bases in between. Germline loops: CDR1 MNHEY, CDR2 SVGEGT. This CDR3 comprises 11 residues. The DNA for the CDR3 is TGTGCCAGCAGTCTTGGACACGAGCAGTTCTTC. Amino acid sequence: CASSLGHEQFF.

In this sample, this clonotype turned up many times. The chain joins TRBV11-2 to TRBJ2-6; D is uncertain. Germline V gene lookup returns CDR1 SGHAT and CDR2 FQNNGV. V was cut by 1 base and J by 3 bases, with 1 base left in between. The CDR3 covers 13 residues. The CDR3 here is CASSLGGANVLTF. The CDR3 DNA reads TGTGCCAGCAGCTTAGGTGGGGCCAACGTCCTGACTTTC.

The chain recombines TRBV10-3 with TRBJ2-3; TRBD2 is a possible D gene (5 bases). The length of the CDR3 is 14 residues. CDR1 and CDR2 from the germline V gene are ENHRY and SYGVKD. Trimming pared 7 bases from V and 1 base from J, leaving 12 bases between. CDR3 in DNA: TGTGCCATCAAGCGGAGCGGAGGCACAGATACGCAGTATTTT. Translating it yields CAIKRSGGTDTQYF.

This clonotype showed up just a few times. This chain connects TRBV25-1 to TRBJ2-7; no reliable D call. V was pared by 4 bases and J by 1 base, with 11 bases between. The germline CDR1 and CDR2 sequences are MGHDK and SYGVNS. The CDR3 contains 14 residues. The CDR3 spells CASSGPPLSYEQYF. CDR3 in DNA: TGTGCCAGCAGTGGTCCGCCGCTATCCTACGAGCAGTACTTC.

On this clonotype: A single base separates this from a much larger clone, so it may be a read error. As DNA, the CDR3 is TGCAGTGCTGAGGGACTAGTTGGGGACTTCGAGCAGTACTTC. It is translated as CSAEGLVGDFEQYF. The chain joins TRBV20-1 to TRBJ2-7; 8 bases fit TRBD2. Germline CDR1 reads DFQATT; CDR2 reads SNEGSKA (reference sequence). The V and J ends lost 5 bases and 6 bases, in that order; junction bases with no gene match: 12. The CDR3 spans 14 residues.

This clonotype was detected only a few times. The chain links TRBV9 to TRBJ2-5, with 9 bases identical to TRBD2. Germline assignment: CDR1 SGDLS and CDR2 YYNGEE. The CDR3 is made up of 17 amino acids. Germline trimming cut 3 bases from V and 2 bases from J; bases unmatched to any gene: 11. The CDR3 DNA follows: TGTGCCAGCAGCGCGCCGCGCGGGGGGGGTGTACAAGAGACCCAGTACTTC. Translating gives CASSAPRGGGVQETQYF.

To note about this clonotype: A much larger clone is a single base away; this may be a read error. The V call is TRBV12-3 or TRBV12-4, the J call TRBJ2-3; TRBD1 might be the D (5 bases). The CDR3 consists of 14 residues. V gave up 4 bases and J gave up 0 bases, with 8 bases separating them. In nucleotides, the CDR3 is TGTGCCAGCAGTTCAAGGACAAGCACAGATACGCAGTATTTT. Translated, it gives CASSSRTSTDTQYF.

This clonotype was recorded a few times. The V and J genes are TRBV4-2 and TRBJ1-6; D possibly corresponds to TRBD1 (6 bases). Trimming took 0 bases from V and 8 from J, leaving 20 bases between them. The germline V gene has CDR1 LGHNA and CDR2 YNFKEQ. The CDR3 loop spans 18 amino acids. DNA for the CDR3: TGTGCCAGCAGCCAAGACACAAACGGGGGGGCTACGCATTCACCCCTCCACTTT. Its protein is CASSQDTNGGATHSPLHF.

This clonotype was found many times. CDR3 amino acids: CATSDLGTEGTGELFF. The CDR3 DNA sequence: TGTGCCACCAGTGATCTAGGGACAGAGGGTACCGGGGAGCTGTTTTTT. This rearrangement joins TRBV24-1 to TRBJ2-2, with 7 nucleotides matching TRBD1. With V trimmed by 3 bases and J by 5 bases, 8 bases remained unmatched. Per germline, CDR1 KGHDR and CDR2 SFDVKD. This CDR3 has 16 amino acids.